This T cell receptor beta chain was documented in a study of blood T cell repertoires in COVID-19 (dated by TCRdb to 2018 to 2021). A note on the overall study: The collaborator samples originated in the United States, Italy and Spain and spanned the acute and convalescent phases of COVID-19. The prospective study material was composed of cDNA or gDNA derived from T cells, B-cell-depleted T cells, or PBMCs. Deeply sampled blood TCRbeta repertoires from subjects exposed to, actively infected with, or recovered from COVID-19 were included in the dataset. The repertoires were made available in a free public database intended to serve as a resource for research on the immune response to SARS-CoV-2. Samples came from the ongoing ImmuneRACE study (first 160 participants) plus 1,254 subjects from 6 global collaborators. The sample metadata nearly always contained a de-identified subject ID, COVID-19 status, age in years and sex. Where available, HLA class I and class II types were taken from metadata supplied by the sample provider and were not determined by assay-based typing.

The research as a whole found: The amount of clinical and demographic metadata varied by source and participant and was provided uncurated.

With regard to this clone: What this receptor recognizes is not known. Per-base qualities were not stored, and no clone one base away is much larger.

TCRbeta CDR3 regions were amplified from genomic DNA by means of the immunoSEQ Assay, a bias-controlled multiplex PCR. The source study handled its data this way. The number of nucleated cells in each sample was estimated by amplification of reference gene primers within the assay. To quantify the absolute abundance of each unique TCRbeta CDR3 rearrangement, sequence reads were collapsed and filtered. For each sample, productive Simpson clonality was calculated by taking the square root of Simpson's diversity index across productive rearrangements. TCRdb carries this immuneACCESS record with in-frame sequences only. Its versions omit some clonotypes, under half of them owing to an unresolved V gene in the studies checked, with the rest unexplained. V, J and clone size are those of that table, while D and trimming were read from the DNA. Here the sample has some 170,000 clones; about 80% occur a single time. The ten largest clones add up to around 8% of the sample.

The collaborating institutions used their own protocols to collect whole blood in K2EDTA tubes. Collaborator samples were shipped for TCRbeta analysis as frozen whole blood, isolated PBMCs, or DNA extracted from either sample type. At the junction V is shortened by 2 bases and J by 2 bases, with 13 bases in between. The germline V gene (reference sequence) sets CDR1 to GTSNPN and CDR2 to SVGIG. Counted from cysteine to phenylalanine, this CDR3 has 14 amino acids. This entry keeps only the CDR3 DNA: 42 bases, framed from base 1. The sequence was obtained from a woman in her 70s with acute or convalescent COVID-19. Sequenced material: peripheral blood. The chain is made from TRBV30 and TRBJ2-7; D gene: possibly TRBD2, on 5 matching bases. The nucleotides are TGTGCCTGGAGTACTGGGCTGGGAGCCTACGAGCAGTACTTC. It translates as CAWSTGLGAYEQYF.